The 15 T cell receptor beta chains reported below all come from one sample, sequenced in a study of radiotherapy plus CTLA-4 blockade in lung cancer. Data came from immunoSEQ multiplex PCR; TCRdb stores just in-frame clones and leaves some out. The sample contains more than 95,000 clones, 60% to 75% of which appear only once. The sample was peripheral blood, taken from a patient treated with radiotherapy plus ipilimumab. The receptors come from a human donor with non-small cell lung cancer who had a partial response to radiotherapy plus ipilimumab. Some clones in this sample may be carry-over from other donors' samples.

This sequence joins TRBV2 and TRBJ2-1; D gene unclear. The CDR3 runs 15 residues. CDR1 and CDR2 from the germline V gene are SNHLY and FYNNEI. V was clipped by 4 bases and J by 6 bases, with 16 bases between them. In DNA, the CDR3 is TGTGCCAGCAGTGTGAGTGGATTGGGCCTCAATGAGCAGTTCTTC. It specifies CASSVSGLGLNEQFF.

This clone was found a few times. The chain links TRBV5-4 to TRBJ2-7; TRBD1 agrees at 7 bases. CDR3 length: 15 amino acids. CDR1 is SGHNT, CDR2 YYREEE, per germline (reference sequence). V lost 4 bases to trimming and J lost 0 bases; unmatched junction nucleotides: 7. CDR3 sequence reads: CASSRQGISSYEQYF. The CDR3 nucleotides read TGTGCCAGCAGCCGACAGGGAATTTCCTCCTACGAGCAGTACTTC.

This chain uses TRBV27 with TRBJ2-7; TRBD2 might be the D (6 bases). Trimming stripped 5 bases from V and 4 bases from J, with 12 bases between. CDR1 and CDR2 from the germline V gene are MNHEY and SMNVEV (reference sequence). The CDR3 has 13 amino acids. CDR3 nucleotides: TGTGCCAGCAGTGGGAGGAATAATTACGAGCAGTACTTC. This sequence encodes CASSGRNNYEQYF.

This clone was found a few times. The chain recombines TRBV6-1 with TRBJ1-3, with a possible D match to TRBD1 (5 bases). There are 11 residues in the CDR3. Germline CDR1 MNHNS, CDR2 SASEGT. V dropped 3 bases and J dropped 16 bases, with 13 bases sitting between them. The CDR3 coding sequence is TGTGCCAGCAGTGACTGGCAGGGTGTTTATTTT. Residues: CASSDWQGVYF.

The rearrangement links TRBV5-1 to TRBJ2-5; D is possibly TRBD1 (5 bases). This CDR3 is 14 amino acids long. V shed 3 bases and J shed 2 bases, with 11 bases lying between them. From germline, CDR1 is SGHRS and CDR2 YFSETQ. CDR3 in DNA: TGCGCCAGCAGCTGGGGTCGACAGCAAGAGACCCAGTACTTC. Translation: CASSWGRQQETQYF. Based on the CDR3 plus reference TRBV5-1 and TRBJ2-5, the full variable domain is KAGVTQTPRYLIKTRGQQVTLSCSPISGHRSVSWYQQTPGQGLQFLFEYFSETQRNKGNFPGRFSGRQFSNSRSEMNVSTLELGDSALYLCASSWGRQQETQYFGPGTRLLVL.

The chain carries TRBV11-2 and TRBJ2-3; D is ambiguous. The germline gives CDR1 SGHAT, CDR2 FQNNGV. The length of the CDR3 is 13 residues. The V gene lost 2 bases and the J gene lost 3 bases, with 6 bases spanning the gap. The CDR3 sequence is CASSLPTTDTQYF. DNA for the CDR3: TGTGCCAGCAGCTTACCTACTACAGATACGCAGTATTTT.

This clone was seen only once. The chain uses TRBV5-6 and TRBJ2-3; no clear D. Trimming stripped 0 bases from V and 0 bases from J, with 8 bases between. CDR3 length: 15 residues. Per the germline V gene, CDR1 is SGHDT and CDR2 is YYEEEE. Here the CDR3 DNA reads TGTGCCAGCAGCTTGGGAGCTTTAAGCACAGATACGCAGTATTTT. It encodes CASSLGALSTDTQYF.

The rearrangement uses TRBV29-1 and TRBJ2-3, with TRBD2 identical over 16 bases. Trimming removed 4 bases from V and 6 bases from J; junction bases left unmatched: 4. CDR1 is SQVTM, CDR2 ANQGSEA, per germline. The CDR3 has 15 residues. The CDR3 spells CSVAGTSGRVDTQYF. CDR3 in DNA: TGCAGCGTTGCCGGGACTAGCGGGAGGGTTGATACGCAGTATTTT.

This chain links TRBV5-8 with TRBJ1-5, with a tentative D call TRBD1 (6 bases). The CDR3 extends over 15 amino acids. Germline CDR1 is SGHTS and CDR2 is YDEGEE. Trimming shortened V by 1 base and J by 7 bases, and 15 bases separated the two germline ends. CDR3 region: CASSLRGQSWQPQHF. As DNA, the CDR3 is TGTGCCAGCAGCTTGCGTGGACAGAGCTGGCAGCCCCAGCATTTT.

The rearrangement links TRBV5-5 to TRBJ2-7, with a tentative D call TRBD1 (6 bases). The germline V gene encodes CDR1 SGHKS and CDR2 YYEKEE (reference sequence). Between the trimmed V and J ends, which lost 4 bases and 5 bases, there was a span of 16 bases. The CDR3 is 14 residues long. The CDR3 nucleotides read TGTGCCAGCAGCCCTTACAGGGACGTCGACGAGCAGTACTTC. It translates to CASSPYRDVDEQYF.

The CDR3 sequence: CSVAQGASNYGYTF. The DNA of the CDR3 is TGCAGCGTAGCTCAGGGGGCGAGTAACTATGGCTACACCTTC. J is TRBJ1-2 and V is TRBV29-1; 8 bases match TRBD1. Per germline, CDR1 SQVTM and CDR2 ANQGSEA. The CDR3 runs 14 residues. Trimming took 6 bases from V and 1 from J; bases not matched to a gene: 7. The complete variable domain, with remaining parts taken from reference TRBV29-1 and TRBJ1-2, reads SAVISQKPSRDICQRGTSLTIQCQVDSQVTMMFWYRQQPGQSLTLIATANQGSEATYESGFVIDKFPISRPNLTFSTLTVSNMSPEDSSIYLCSVAQGASNYGYTFGSGTRLTVV.

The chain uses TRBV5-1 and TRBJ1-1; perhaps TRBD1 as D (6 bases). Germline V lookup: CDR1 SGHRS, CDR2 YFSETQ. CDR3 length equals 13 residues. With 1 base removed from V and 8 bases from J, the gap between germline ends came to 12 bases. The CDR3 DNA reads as TGCGCCAGCAGCTTGAATTTGGGGGCGGAAGCTTTCTTT. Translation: CASSLNLGAEAFF.

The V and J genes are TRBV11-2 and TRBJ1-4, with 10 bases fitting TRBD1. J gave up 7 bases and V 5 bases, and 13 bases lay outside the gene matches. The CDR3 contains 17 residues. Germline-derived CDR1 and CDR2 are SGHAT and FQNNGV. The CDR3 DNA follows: TGTGCCAGCAGCACCCCCCGGACAGGGGGGTCGGGTGAAAAACTGTTTTTT. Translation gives CASSTPRTGGSGEKLFF. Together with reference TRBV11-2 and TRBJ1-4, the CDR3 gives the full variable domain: EAGVAQSPRYKIIEKRQSVAFWCNPISGHATLYWYQQILGQGPKLLIQFQNNGVVDDSQLPKDRFSAERLKGVDSTLKIQPAKLEDSAVYLCASSTPRTGGSGEKLFFGSGTQLSVL.

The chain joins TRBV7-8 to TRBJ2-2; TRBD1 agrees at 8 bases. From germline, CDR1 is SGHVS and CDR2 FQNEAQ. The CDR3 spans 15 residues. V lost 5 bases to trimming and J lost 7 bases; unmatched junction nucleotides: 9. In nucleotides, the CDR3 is TGTGCCAGCAGCGACCACAGGGGGAGAGGCGGGGAGCTGTTTTTT. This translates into CASSDHRGRGGELFF.

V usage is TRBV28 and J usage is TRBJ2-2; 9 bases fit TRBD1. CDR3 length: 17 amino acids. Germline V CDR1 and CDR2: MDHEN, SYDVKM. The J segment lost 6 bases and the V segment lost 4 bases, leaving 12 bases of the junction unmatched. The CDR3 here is CASSSQGQGLRSGELFF. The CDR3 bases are TGTGCCAGCAGTTCTCAGGGACAGGGATTGCGTTCCGGGGAGCTGTTTTTT.